This T cell receptor beta chain was identified during a study of follicular helper T cells after annual influenza vaccination. About the research overall: Some donors were sampled over the 2013-2014, 2014-2015 and 2015-2016 vaccinations.

Trimming took 0 bases from V and 11 from J, leaving 21 bases between them. Germline CDR1 is SGHKS and CDR2 is YYEKEE (reference sequence). This CDR3 has 15 amino acids. As to this clone: Its cognate antigen is unknown.

TCRB sequencing was done at Survey resolution level. TCRdb's table, derived via immunoSEQ multiplex PCR, lists solely in-frame clones and lacks some. The sample has 2,000 or so clones, over 65% seen once. Notes on the study in general: Day 7 ICOS+CD38+ clones were most often found later in ICOS-CD38- cTfh cells.

The time point is: 2015-2016 season, 7 days after influenza vaccination. Cells are cTfh (non-naive CD4+CXCR5+PD-1+), split by ICOS and CD38 into double-positive or double-negative. Material: CXCR5+ CD38- circulating T follicular helper cells from blood, obtained 7 days after influenza vaccination. Subset specified: circulating Tfh, non-naive CD4+CXCR5+PD-1+ (ICOS+CD38+ or ICOS-CD38-). This chain uses TRBV5-5 with TRBJ2-7; perhaps TRBD1 as D (6 bases). The receptor was derived from an adult who received the influenza vaccine. The CDR3, as DNA: TGTGCCAGCAGCTTGGGGGGGAGATTACAGGGACCAGAGTACTTC. It yields the protein CASSLGGRLQGPEYF.